Given below is one T cell receptor (beta chain) in context. Its antigen is currently unknown. No conserved phenylalanine or tryptophan ends this CDR3, so it is likely a read error. The DNA is left out, because the CDR3 cannot be placed on it with certainty; the CDR3 is given as TCRdb lists it. A constant-region primer served to make TCR beta cDNA from roughly 540 ng total RNA. TCR beta libraries came from three nested multiplex PCR rounds using slightly modified ARM-PCR. A C-beta reverse primer was combined with TRBV1-TRBV30 forward primers in the first two PCR rounds, and each round had about 10 cycles. TCRdb re-derived calls from the multiplex PCR reads in MiXCR, one entry per CDR3 protein. The data show 80,000 or so distinct CDR3 sequences, about 70% seen once. Bulk tissue was left unsorted, and RNA and DNA were co-extracted from about 20-30 mg of it. The data stem from a study of tumor-infiltrating lymphocytes in primary liver carcinoma. Study findings and constraints: Lesser overlap characterized tumor-adjacent and tumor-blood pairs relative to tumor region pairs.

CDR1 and CDR2 (germline): SGHAT, FQNNGV. The CDR3 length is 14 residues, termini included. The sequenced sample consisted of liver tumor tissue from sampling region 4. The sample's subset: tumor region T4, right-lateral pole. This receptor was taken from a woman aged 55-69 years with primary liver carcinoma and hepatitis B virus infection. V usage is TRBV11-2 and J usage is TRBJ2-3; the tabulated D call, TRBD1, remains unverified against the DNA. CDR3: CASSPGLPTDTLYL.